Listed below are T cell receptor beta chains from one sample, sequenced in a study of a mutant IDH1 vaccine in newly diagnosed glioma. Their recognized antigens are unknown. Method: immunoSEQ multiplex PCR; TCRdb's copy keeps in-frame clones and lacks some. The profile shows 56,000 or so clones, about 79% of them singletons. The sequenced sample was PBMCs, obtained from a glioma patient whose treatment included an IDH1 peptide vaccine. Receptor source: a man in his forties or fifties with glioma. Each CDR3 is given with its conserved first and last residue.

CDR3 protein: CATTTGVWAGELFF; J gene: TRBJ2-2; V gene: TRBV5-1
CDR3 protein: CASITRGGRGEQYF; J gene: TRBJ2-7; V gene: TRBV6-5
CDR3 protein: CASSVAPGQGSEAFF; J gene: TRBJ1-1; V gene: TRBV9
CDR3 protein: CASSLGMGTGEQFF; J gene: TRBJ2-1; V gene: TRBV7-2
CDR3 protein: CATSYRDGLTGELFF; J gene: TRBJ2-2; V gene: TRBV15
CDR3 protein: CASTPGQSLDEQFF; J gene: TRBJ2-1; V gene: TRBV2
CDR3 protein: CAWSVLTGLGNGYTF; J gene: TRBJ1-2; V gene: TRBV30
CDR3 protein: CASGSPNEKLFF; J gene: TRBJ1-4; V gene: TRBV28
CDR3 protein: CASSPPNPGGYTEAFF; J gene: TRBJ1-1; V gene: TRBV23-1
CDR3 protein: CASSYRGLEQYF; J gene: TRBJ2-7; V gene: TRBV6-5
CDR3 protein: CATSSGGTGPSYEQYF; J gene: TRBJ2-7; V gene: TRBV15
CDR3 protein: CSVVKGSNTGELFF; J gene: TRBJ2-2; V gene: TRBV29-1
CDR3 protein: CASSLGTGSPQHF; J gene: TRBJ1-5; V gene: TRBV5-6
CDR3 protein: CATSRGNTGELFF; J gene: TRBJ2-2; V gene: TRBV5-1
CDR3 protein: CASSLGGVGANVLTF; J gene: TRBJ2-6; V gene: TRBV7-9
CDR3 protein: CASSLGRKIGEAFF; J gene: TRBJ1-1; V gene: TRBV27
CDR3 protein: CASSLVGGEQFF; J gene: TRBJ2-1; V gene: TRBV11-3
CDR3 protein: CASSGDRNQPQHF; J gene: TRBJ1-5; V gene: TRBV14
CDR3 protein: CASSRGGGGEQFF; J gene: TRBJ2-1; V gene: TRBV19
CDR3 protein: CASSKGLYEQYF; J gene: TRBJ2-7; V gene: TRBV7-9
CDR3 protein: CSAERGAHTDTQYF; J gene: TRBJ2-3; V gene: TRBV29-1
CDR3 protein: CASSAGRKGLTRQETQYF; J gene: TRBJ2-5; V gene: TRBV7-8
CDR3 protein: CASSPKASYEQYF; J gene: NA; V gene: TRBV7-9
CDR3 protein: CASSLTSGVDTGELFF; J gene: TRBJ2-2; V gene: TRBV4-3
CDR3 protein: CASSQGGWTEAFF; J gene: TRBJ1-1; V gene: TRBV5-6
CDR3 protein: CASSDRENEQYF; J gene: TRBJ2-7; V gene: TRBV10-2
CDR3 protein: CASSSPGTGKYHEQYF; J gene: TRBJ2-7; V gene: TRBV19
CDR3 protein: CASLAGQETQYF; J gene: TRBJ2-5; V gene: TRBV30
CDR3 protein: CASSLSRANEQFF; J gene: TRBJ2-1; V gene: TRBV7-8
CDR3 protein: CASSYSIVGGADGYTF; J gene: TRBJ1-2; V gene: TRBV6-5
CDR3 protein: CASSLVAGSYNEQFF; J gene: TRBJ2-1; V gene: TRBV5-1
CDR3 protein: CASSSGQGVGYTF; J gene: TRBJ1-2; V gene: TRBV5-1
CDR3 protein: CAIKEGRVGNTEAFF; J gene: TRBJ1-1; V gene: TRBV10-3
CDR3 protein: CASSGGSHEEKLFF; J gene: TRBJ1-4; V gene: TRBV6-6
CDR3 protein: CSVESRDRAHEKLFF; J gene: TRBJ1-4; V gene: TRBV29-1
CDR3 protein: CASSQGGYEQYF; J gene: TRBJ2-7; V gene: TRBV14
CDR3 protein: CASSQEGARGGSTDTQYF; J gene: TRBJ2-3; V gene: TRBV4-1
CDR3 protein: CASSNWQHHSYEQYF; J gene: TRBJ2-7; V gene: TRBV5-1
CDR3 protein: CASSQDRRFTEAFF; J gene: TRBJ1-1; V gene: TRBV5-6
CDR3 protein: CASSPDFNYGYTF; J gene: TRBJ1-2; V gene: TRBV7-2
CDR3 protein: CASSVKNTGELFF; J gene: TRBJ2-2; V gene: TRBV2
CDR3 protein: CASSSFTGTGLYGYTF; J gene: TRBJ1-2; V gene: TRBV5-6
CDR3 protein: CSATTGVDTEAFF; J gene: TRBJ1-1; V gene: TRBV29-1
CDR3 protein: CASRLGGPQYEQYF; J gene: TRBJ2-7; V gene: TRBV6-5
CDR3 protein: CASSLQGTDTQYF; J gene: TRBJ2-3; V gene: TRBV7-9
CDR3 protein: CASSLRQGQETQYF; J gene: TRBJ2-5; V gene: TRBV7-9
CDR3 protein: CAIRGSSQYQETQYF; J gene: TRBJ2-5; V gene: TRBV10-3
CDR3 protein: CASSRQGRGEKLFF; J gene: TRBJ1-4; V gene: TRBV5-5
CDR3 protein: CASRRQAGGNEQFF; J gene: TRBJ2-1; V gene: TRBV19
CDR3 protein: CASSSSGGQQSNSPLHF; J gene: TRBJ1-6; V gene: TRBV7-9
CDR3 protein: CASSRDWDETQYF; J gene: TRBJ2-5; V gene: TRBV5-4